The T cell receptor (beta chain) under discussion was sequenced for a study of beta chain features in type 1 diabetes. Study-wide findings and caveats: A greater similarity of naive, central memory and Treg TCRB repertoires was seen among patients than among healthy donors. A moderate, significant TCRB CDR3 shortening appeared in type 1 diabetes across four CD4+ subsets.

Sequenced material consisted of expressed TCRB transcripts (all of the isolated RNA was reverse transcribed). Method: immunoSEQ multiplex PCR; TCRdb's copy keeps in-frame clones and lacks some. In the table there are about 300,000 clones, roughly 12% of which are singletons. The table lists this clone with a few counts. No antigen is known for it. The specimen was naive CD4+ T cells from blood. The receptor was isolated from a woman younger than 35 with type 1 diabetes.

The CDR3 DNA follows: TGTGCCAGCAGTTTGGACATGTCCTCCTACGAGCAGTACTTC. This codes for CASSLDMSSYEQYF. The chain combines TRBV28 with TRBJ2-7; possibly TRBD1 for D (5 bases). The CDR3 covers 14 residues. The germline V gene has CDR1 MDHEN and CDR2 SYDVKM. V was pared by 3 bases and J by 0 bases, with 9 bases between.